This T cell receptor (beta chain) stems from a study of cytomegalovirus exposure and HLA in healthy donors. The CDR3 length is 13 residues. Germline-derived CDR1 and CDR2 are SNHLY and FYNNEI. V was cut by 8 bases and J by 5 bases, with 14 bases left in between. Data came from immunoSEQ multiplex PCR; TCRdb stores just in-frame clones and leaves some out. The sample lists 130,000 or so clones, around 89% occurring once. Sequenced input: PBMCs. The genes are TRBV2 and TRBJ2-3; TRBD1 might be the D (5 bases). This receptor was obtained from a woman younger than 45 in good health and CMV-seropositive. This chain's CDR3 is CASGPSGRDTQYF. As DNA, the CDR3 is TGTGCCAGCGGCCCCTCAGGGCGAGATACGCAGTATTTT.